Below are 7 T cell receptor beta chains sequenced from a single sample in a study of Graves' ophthalmopathy and Graves' hyperthyroidism. Amplification of the TCR beta CDR3 regions used RNA transcripts (as template). The workflow started with a first-round RT-PCR run with HTBI primers and then moved on to a second-round multiplex PCR. Each CDR3 protein is one row after TCRdb ran MiXCR on the multiplex PCR reads. The table includes 260,000 or so distinct CDR3 sequences, around 45% detected once. Specimen: peripheral blood. The receptors here all came from an adult man with Graves' ophthalmopathy.

The V gene is TRBV2, the J gene TRBJ2-7; D unclear. Germline V lookup: CDR1 SNHLY, CDR2 FYNNEI. Trimming left V 5 bases short and J 6 bases short, with 20 bases between. CDR3 length: 15 residues. CDR3 bases: TGTGCCAGCAGTTTAGGTGCCAGTATCACTTCCGAGCAGTACTTC. Translation: CASSLGASITSEQYF.

This rearrangement joins TRBV7-6 to TRBJ2-5; TRBD2 aligns across 9 bases. The CDR3 length is 17 residues. Trimming at V came to 7 bases and at J to 2 bases, leaving 14 bases not matched to a gene. Germline CDR1 is SGHVS and CDR2 is FNYEAQ. CDR3 sequence reads: CASTGGLAGPGQETQYF. CDR3 nucleotides: TGTGCCAGCACCGGGGGGCTAGCGGGGCCCGGACAAGAGACCCAGTACTTC.

This clonotype has a handful of counts. The gene calls are TRBV19 and TRBJ1-5, with D hard to call. Germline CDR1 and CDR2: LNHDA and SQIVND (reference sequence). The CDR3 length is 17 residues. V was shortened by 1 base and J by 4 bases, with 17 bases between the two germline ends. CDR3 DNA: TGTGCCAGTAGTATAGCCCCGTGGAAGGGTGGTAATCAGCCCCAGCATTTT. This translates into CASSIAPWKGGNQPQHF.

This chain links TRBV20-1 with TRBJ1-1; the D is unclear. V lost 6 bases and J lost 1, with 6 bases in between. The CDR3 runs 11 residues. The V gene's germline CDR1 is DFQATT and CDR2 SNEGSKA (reference sequence). DNA for the CDR3: TGCAGTGCCTTGGGGAACACTGAAGCTTTCTTT. This translates into CSALGNTEAFF.

CDR3 sequence reads: CASSLEQGGETQYF. CDR3 sequence (DNA): TGTGCCAGCAGCTTGGAACAGGGCGGGGAGACCCAGTACTTC. The chain is built from TRBV5-8 and TRBJ2-5; tentative D call: TRBD1 (6 bases). The CDR3 has 14 residues. The V and J ends lost 0 bases and 5 bases respectively, with 11 bases between them. Germline assignment: CDR1 SGHTS and CDR2 YDEGEE. The variable domain in full, with the rest retrieved from reference TRBV5-8 and TRBJ2-5, is EAGVTQSPTHLIKTRGQQATLRCSPISGHTSVYWYQQALGLGLQFLLWYDEGEERNRGNFPPRFSGRQFPNYSSELNVNALELEDSALYLCASSLEQGGETQYFGPGTRLLVL.

CDR3 in DNA: TGCAGTGCTAGTGACGGGGGCGGCAATGAGCAGTTCTTC. Translating it yields CSASDGGGNEQFF. The V and J genes are TRBV20-1 and TRBJ2-1; D is perhaps TRBD1 or TRBD2 (6 bases each). Trimming pared 3 bases from V and 6 bases from J, leaving 12 bases between. The CDR3 has 13 amino acids. Germline V gene sequence: CDR1 DFQATT, CDR2 SNEGSKA (reference sequence).

About this clonotype itself: Relative to the germline gene, one junction end is altered; a read error may explain this. The chain employs TRBV9 and TRBJ1-6, with D perhaps TRBD1 (5 bases). This CDR3 comprises 17 residues. CDR1 SGDLS and CDR2 YYNGEE come from the germline V gene. In DNA form, the CDR3 reads TGCGCCAGCAGCCAAGTAGACAGCAGGGTGTATAATTCACCCCTCCACTTT. Amino acids: CASSQVDSRVYNSPLHF.